These 18 T cell receptor beta chains originate from one sample sequenced in a study of cytomegalovirus exposure and HLA in healthy donors. The PCR ran on 60 Vbeta and 13 Jbeta primers. Clones were sequenced by immunoSEQ multiplex PCR, and TCRdb holds only the in-frame ones, with some missing. The sample lists roughly 82,000 clones; roughly 72% were seen once. Sequencing input: PBMCs. These receptors were collected from a woman between 40 and 50 years old in good health and CMV-seropositive.

The V call is TRBV29-1, the J call TRBJ2-7; 7 bases align to TRBD1. Trimming cost V 5 bases and J 6 bases; bases outside gene matches: 4. In germline, CDR1 is SQVTM, CDR2 ANQGSEA. This CDR3 contains 11 residues. The CDR3 is CSVRQGGEQYF. Here the CDR3 DNA reads TGCAGCGTTAGACAGGGTGGCGAGCAGTACTTC.

The V call is TRBV5-1, the J call TRBJ2-5; TRBD2 agrees at 8 bases. Germline V lookup: CDR1 SGHRS, CDR2 YFSETQ. CDR3 length equals 16 residues. V shed 4 bases and J 2 bases; nucleotides not matched to a gene: 10. This CDR3 is CASSEGRGGLQETQYF. The CDR3 region has the DNA TGCGCCAGCAGCGAAGGACGGGGGGGGTTACAAGAGACCCAGTACTTC.

This CDR3 is CASVRTGNTEAFF. In DNA form, the CDR3 reads TGTGCCAGCGTCAGGACAGGGAACACTGAAGCTTTCTTT. The V gene is TRBV2, the J gene TRBJ1-1; 7 bases line up with TRBD1. The V gene end was trimmed by 8 bases and the J gene end by 1 base; junction bases not matched to a gene: 4. Germline CDR1 SNHLY, CDR2 FYNNEI. This CDR3 is built from 13 residues.

This sequence joins TRBV2 and TRBJ2-7, with 8 bases matching TRBD1. The CDR3 spans 16 residues. The germline CDR1 and CDR2 sequences are SNHLY and FYNNEI. Losses at the gene ends were 6 bases for V and 0 bases for J; bases not matched to a gene: 10. CDR3 nucleotide sequence: TGTGCCAGCAGCGACCAAAACAGGGGGTTCTCCTACGAGCAGTACTTC. Protein sequence: CASSDQNRGFSYEQYF.

This chain connects TRBV4-1 to TRBJ2-3; 7 bases match TRBD2. This CDR3 is 18 amino acids long. J gave up 0 bases and V 3 bases, and 12 bases lay outside the gene matches. Germline V gives CDR1 MGHRA, CDR2 YSYEKL. CDR3: CASSQVGGYGPSTDTQYF. The CDR3 DNA follows: TGCGCCAGCAGCCAGGTGGGGGGGTACGGGCCAAGCACAGATACGCAGTATTTT.

In its sample, this clone was seen a few times. The junction differs from germline at one of its ends, possibly a read error. The rearrangement links TRBV7-9 to TRBJ1-2, with D possibly TRBD1 on 5 matching bases. Germline CDR1 and CDR2: SEHNR and FQNEAQ (reference sequence). The CDR3 totals 15 residues. The CDR3 coding sequence is TGTGCCAGCAGCTTAGGGTCGGCAGGGAACTATGGCTACCCCTTC. Translated, it gives CASSLGSAGNYGYPF.

CDR3 DNA sequence: TGTGCCAGCAGCCTCGGGACAGGGGAAGGCAATCAGCCCCAGCATTTT. Protein sequence: CASSLGTGEGNQPQHF. This sequence joins TRBV5-8 and TRBJ1-5; 10 bases fit TRBD1. Germline V gene sequence: CDR1 SGHTS, CDR2 YDEGEE. The CDR3 is 16 residues long. With 4 bases clipped from V and 2 bases from J, the junction kept 6 bases outside the gene matches.

As DNA, the CDR3 is TGTGCCAGCAGTGAATCGACAGGGGGGGATGGCTACACCTTC. The encoded protein is CASSESTGGDGYTF. The chain recombines TRBV6-1 with TRBJ1-2, with TRBD1 matching over 9 bases. This CDR3 contains 14 residues. The V gene's germline CDR1 is MNHNS and CDR2 SASEGT. V trimming: 2 bases; J trimming: 6 bases; junction bases outside the gene matches: 4.

The CDR3 spells CASSIVPGQGIWYQPQHF. The DNA of the CDR3 is TGTGCCAGTAGTATCGTCCCGGGACAGGGGATTTGGTATCAGCCCCAGCATTTT. The rearrangement uses TRBV19 and TRBJ1-5, with 10 positions matching TRBD1. With 3 bases clipped from V and 5 bases from J, the junction kept 13 bases outside the gene matches. Germline V gene lookup returns CDR1 LNHDA and CDR2 SQIVND (reference sequence). This CDR3 has 18 amino acids.

In its sample, this clone was seen a few times. This rearrangement joins TRBV6-5 to TRBJ1-5; the D gene is possibly TRBD1 (5 bases). Looked up from germline, CDR1 is MNHEY and CDR2 is SVGAGI. The V gene lost 8 bases and the J gene lost 7 bases, with 18 bases spanning the gap. CDR3 length: 14 residues. The CDR3 protein is CASRPIGGYQPQHF. The CDR3 DNA follows: TGTGCCAGCCGACCTATCGGGGGGTACCAGCCCCAGCATTTT.

CDR3 nucleotide sequence: TGCGCCAGCAGCTTGGCCAGGGAATATGGCTACACCTTC. This encodes CASSLAREYGYTF. The chain recombines TRBV5-1 with TRBJ1-2, with D possibly TRBD1 on 5 matching bases. CDR3 size: 13 residues. In germline, CDR1 is SGHRS, CDR2 YFSETQ. Deletions cut 0 bases from V and 5 bases from J, with 8 bases between.

The V call is TRBV27, the J call TRBJ1-5, with 9 bases fitting TRBD1. Germline loops: CDR1 MNHEY, CDR2 SMNVEV (reference sequence). Unmatched junction bases numbered 5, after V lost 6 bases and J lost 2 bases. The CDR3 consists of 15 residues. This chain's CDR3 is CASRSQGAGNQPQHF. CDR3 nucleotide sequence: TGTGCCAGCAGGTCACAGGGGGCCGGCAATCAGCCCCAGCATTTT.

This clone has more than one count but fewer than ten. The rearrangement links TRBV30 to TRBJ2-2; tentatively, D is TRBD2 (5 bases). The CDR3 consists of 12 residues. The germline V and J ends were trimmed by 5 bases and 1 base, with 5 bases remaining between them. Germline V lookup: CDR1 GTSNPN, CDR2 SVGIG (reference sequence). The CDR3 protein is CAWGLNTGELFF. The CDR3 DNA reads TGTGCCTGGGGACTGAACACCGGGGAGCTGTTTTTT.

The J gene is TRBJ1-1, the V gene TRBV5-6, with a tentative D call TRBD1 (5 bases). Germline V CDR1 and CDR2: SGHDT, YYEEEE. This CDR3 contains 15 residues. V was pared by 1 base and J by 1 base, with 11 bases between. CDR3 protein: CASSLSTGPNTEAFF. CDR3 DNA sequence: TGTGCCAGCAGCTTGTCAACAGGACCGAACACTGAAGCTTTCTTT.

The chain employs TRBV2 and TRBJ1-2, with a tentative D call TRBD1 (6 bases). The CDR3 is 13 amino acids. The V gene's germline CDR1 is SNHLY and CDR2 FYNNEI. V lost 4 bases, J lost 6 bases, and 12 bases lay in between. The CDR3 nucleotides read TGTGCCAGCAGTGTGAGGACAGTAGATGGCTACACCTTC. Its translation is CASSVRTVDGYTF.

The chain recombines TRBV10-3 with TRBJ2-1, with a possible D match to TRBD1 (5 bases). Germline assignment: CDR1 ENHRY and CDR2 SYGVKD. CDR3 length equals 14 residues. The germline V and J ends were trimmed by 3 bases and 10 bases, with 16 bases remaining between them. The CDR3 DNA reads TGTGCCATCAGTGACAGGGTCGGGTTGACCGAGCAGTTCTTC. Amino acid sequence: CAISDRVGLTEQFF.

The gene calls are TRBV6-5 and TRBJ2-5; a weak D match, TRBD1 (5 bases). The V and J ends lost 8 bases and 2 bases respectively, with 15 bases between them. The CDR3 spans 14 residues. Germline CDR1 is MNHEY and CDR2 is SVGAGI. The chain's CDR3 is CASAQDTAQETQYF. Written as DNA, the CDR3 is TGTGCCAGCGCACAGGACACCGCACAAGAGACCCAGTACTTC.

The chain employs TRBV10-3 and TRBJ1-1; possible D gene TRBD1, 5 bases. The V end lost 3 bases, the J end lost 0 bases, and 5 bases lay between the germline ends. Germline CDR1 reads ENHRY; CDR2 reads SYGVKD. The CDR3 is made up of 13 amino acids. CDR3 region: CAISEGVNTEAFF. In DNA form, the CDR3 reads TGTGCCATCAGTGAAGGGGTGAACACTGAAGCTTTCTTT.